The clone carrying this TCR beta chain was counted only a few times. The CDR3 runs to 15 residues. The V end lost 3 bases, the J end lost 2 bases, and 14 bases lay between the germline ends. CDR1 KGHSH and CDR2 LQKENI come from the germline V gene. This entry is derived from a study of beta chain features in type 1 diabetes. Across the whole study: There was similarity between patients and healthy donors in age, gender and cell yields. Sorted cells from all samples, numbering roughly 100 million, were examined.

A CD45RO/CCR7/CD25/CD127/CD95/CD27 panel sorted naive, central memory, regulatory and stem cell-like memory CD4+ cells. What was sequenced were expressed TCRB transcripts, since all of the isolated RNA had been reverse transcribed. Sequencing of naive, central memory and regulatory T cell samples gave an average of roughly 4 million reads. Generated by immunoSEQ multiplex PCR, the TCRdb table keeps only in-frame clones and is missing some. The sample records around 400,000 clones, roughly 12% being singletons. This TCR derives from a man younger than 35 in good health. Input material: naive CD4+ T cells from blood. The gene calls are TRBV18 and TRBJ2-7, with D possibly TRBD2 on 6 matching bases. CDR3 DNA sequence: TGTGCCAGCTCACCGGAGGGCGAGGGACCCTACGAGCAGTACTTC. This gives the protein CASSPEGEGPYEQYF.